The T cell receptor (beta chain) under discussion was sequenced for a study of cytomegalovirus exposure and HLA in healthy donors. From germline, CDR1 is SGHDT and CDR2 YYEEEE. V trimming: 2 bases; J trimming: 5 bases; junction bases outside the gene matches: 5. The CDR3 is 14 amino acids. Primers included in the PCR were 60 Vbeta and 13 Jbeta primers. Using immunoSEQ multiplex PCR, the repertoire was profiled, and TCRdb retains in-frame clones only, with some absent. The sample has some 150,000 clones, 75% to 85% seen once. Sequences were obtained from PBMCs. V gene TRBV5-6 combines with J gene TRBJ2-7; 9 nucleotides align to TRBD2. The receptor comes from a male donor in good health and CMV-seronegative. The CDR3 region is CASSLMVAGDEQYF. The DNA for the CDR3 is TGTGCCAGCAGCTTAATGGTAGCGGGGGACGAGCAGTACTTC.